The T cell receptor (beta chain) described here comes from a study of graft-versus-host responses after intestinal transplantation. Study context: Transplants were multivisceral, liver-intestinal, or isolated intestinal. Every transplant recipient was induced with anti-thymocyte globulin, then maintained on tacrolimus and steroids for roughly 3 years. Broader study findings: Early after transplant, HvG declines were associated with peak levels of circulating GvH clones. In patients with graft-donor T cell macrochimerism, allograft graft-versus-host to host-versus-graft clonal ratios were high.

Trimming removed 8 bases from V and 4 bases from J; junction bases left unmatched: 10. The CDR3 contains 16 residues. Germline V gene sequence: CDR1 SNHLY, CDR2 FYNNEI. Concerning this clone: Antigen specificity is unknown.

The data were produced by immunoSEQ multiplex PCR, yet TCRdb's version contains in-frame clones alone and is incomplete. The table lists 62,000 or so clones, about 90% of them singletons. This TCR was sampled from a human patient who received an intestinal transplant, so some T cells may come from the graft donor. Sequencing was performed on PBMCs, taken 26 days after transplant. This chain uses TRBV2 with TRBJ2-2; 10 bases fit TRBD2. The CDR3 coding sequence is TGTGCCAGCGGAACTAGCGGGGAAATGCTCACCGGGGAGCTGTTTTTT. Translation: CASGTSGEMLTGELFF.